The present TCR delta chain was sequenced within a study of Vδ1+ human thymocytes. General study findings and limits: Many TRG clonotypes were shared between donors; TRD repertoires were essentially private. Highly polyclonal TRG and TRD repertoires with Gaussian CDR3 length distributions appeared in thymus. Bulk data may be misread because of unexpected Vdelta2 sequences. Around a fifth of thymic delta-chain sequences were Vdelta2, with few Vdelta3, unlike blood Vdelta1+ controls.

With regard to this clone: Its antigen is still unknown.

The CDR3 totals 27 residues. Trimming removed 1 base from V and 1 base from J, with 46 bases in between. CDR1 is TSWWSYY, CDR2 QGS, per germline. Extracted RNA was reverse transcribed into cDNA. Multiplex PCR used pooled V-gene forward primers and a constant-region reverse primer to amplify CDR3s. TCRdb re-identified clones in the multiplex PCR reads via CATT. The data show 80,000 or so delta-chain clones, around 32% seen once. The gene calls are TRDV1 and TRDJ1, with D perhaps matching TRDD3 (5 bases). The receptor was isolated from a boy younger than two who had congenital heart surgery. Sequencing was done on a sample of Vdelta1+ gamma-delta thymocytes from the thymus. The subset: FACS-sorted CD3+ TCRalphabeta- TCRVdelta1+ TCRVdelta2- thymocytes. CDR3 coding DNA: TGTGCTCTTGGGGAACCCGAAAGATACAAACCGGCCGTAAACGCCGGAGGGCCCTTGAGTCTCACCGATAAACTCATCTTT. This gives the protein CALGEPERYKPAVNAGGPLSLTDKLIF.